These 25 T cell receptor beta chains came from one sample sequenced in a study of blood T cell repertoires in COVID-19. TCRdb's table, derived via immunoSEQ multiplex PCR, lists solely in-frame clones and lacks some. Among fewer than 500,000 clones listed, roughly 87% were seen once. Source material: PBMCs or T cells enriched from blood (not recorded which). These receptors were obtained from a woman between 18 and 29 years old who had recovered from COVID-19.

Details on this clone: This sample also contains other DNA sequences that code for the same CDR3. The CDR3 spells CATSRDRDRDYGYTF. The CDR3 nucleotides read TGTGCCACCAGCAGGGACCGGGACAGGGACTATGGCTACACCTTC. The rearrangement joins TRBV15 to TRBJ1-2; 9 positions agree with TRBD1. The length of the CDR3 is 15 residues. V gave up 3 bases and J gave up 3 bases; unmatched junction bases: 5. Per germline, CDR1 LNHNV and CDR2 YYDKDF (reference sequence).

The chain recombines TRBV2 with TRBJ1-5, with D possibly matching TRBD1 (6 bases). CDR1 SNHLY and CDR2 FYNNEI come from the germline V gene. V was pared by 7 bases and J by 4 bases, with 11 bases between. The CDR3 covers 13 residues. DNA for the CDR3: TGTGCCAGCAAGCAGCAGGGGAATCAGCCCCAGCATTTT. This translates into CASKQQGNQPQHF.

The genes are TRBV12-5 and TRBJ1-4, with TRBD1 matching over 8 bases. V was pared by 8 bases and J by 7 bases, with 12 bases of the junction left unmatched. CDR1 LGHNT and CDR2 FRNRAP come from the germline V gene. The CDR3 runs to 15 residues. DNA of the CDR3: TGTGCTAGTACCACGATGCGGACAGGGCCTGAAAAACTGTTTTTT. Protein product: CASTTMRTGPEKLFF.

The chain employs TRBV12-5 and TRBJ2-3; TRBD1 might be the D (6 bases). Deletions cut 0 bases from V and 1 base from J, with 23 bases between. Germline V lookup: CDR1 LGHNT, CDR2 FRNRAP. The CDR3 is 20 amino acids. The CDR3 region is CASGLVLWGQGRHRTDTQYF. The CDR3 DNA is TGTGCTAGTGGTTTGGTATTATGGGGGCAGGGCCGTCATCGCACAGATACGCAGTATTTT.

This chain joins TRBV30 and TRBJ1-3; 9 bases align to TRBD1. The germline gives CDR1 GTSNPN, CDR2 SVGIG (reference sequence). V dropped 4 bases and J dropped 5; count of bases not matched to a gene: 6. The CDR3 runs 14 residues. The CDR3 sequence is CAWTPGQGRNTIYF. CDR3 in DNA: TGTGCCTGGACCCCGGGACAGGGCAGAAACACCATATATTTT.

This rearrangement joins TRBV6-1 to TRBJ1-2, with D possibly matching TRBD1 (5 bases). Germline CDR1 reads MNHNS; CDR2 reads SASEGT. Trimming removed 3 bases from V and 6 bases from J, with 11 bases in between. The CDR3 length is 13 residues. The CDR3 nucleotides read TGTGCCAGCAGTGAGAGCAGGGCGGATGGCTACACCTTC. Encoded protein: CASSESRADGYTF.

This clone was observed a single time. The J gene is TRBJ1-1, the V gene TRBV5-4; D ambiguous. CDR3 length: 13 residues. Germline V CDR1 and CDR2: SGHNT, YYREEE (reference sequence). V gave up 0 bases and J gave up 7 bases, with 10 bases separating them. The CDR3 sequence: CASSLEPDLEAFF. The CDR3 DNA is TGTGCCAGCAGCTTGGAACCAGATCTTGAAGCTTTCTTT.

In this sample, this clone turned up once. The chain carries TRBV19 and TRBJ2-7; D remains ambiguous. This CDR3 is built from 13 residues. V was clipped by 3 bases and J by 3 bases, with 9 bases between them. The germline gives CDR1 LNHDA, CDR2 SQIVND (reference sequence). Here the CDR3 reads CASSMSQNYEQYF. DNA for the CDR3: TGTGCCAGTAGTATGTCACAAAACTACGAGCAGTACTTC. Supplemented by reference TRBV19 and TRBJ2-7, the full variable domain reads DGGITQSPKYLFRKEGQNVTLSCEQNLNHDAMYWYRQDPGQGLRLIYYSQIVNDFQKGDIAEGYSVSREKKESFPLTVTSAQKNPTAFYLCASSMSQNYEQYFGPGTRLTVT.

V is TRBV6-7 and J is TRBJ1-5, with D hard to call. TRBV6-7 is noted as an ORF with a role that remains uncertain. CDR3 size: 15 residues. The germline V and J ends were trimmed by 4 bases and 4 bases, with 14 bases remaining between them. CDR3 DNA: TGTGCCAGCAGTTGTGGAGCCAAAATTAATCAGCCCCAGCATTTT. The encoded protein is CASSCGAKINQPQHF.

The chain links TRBV7-9 to TRBJ1-4; 9 bases align to TRBD1. With V trimmed by 6 bases and J by 8 bases, 13 bases remained unmatched. CDR1 is SEHNR, CDR2 FQNEAQ, per germline (reference sequence). This CDR3 has 16 residues. The CDR3 protein is CASSLDWDRDYEKLFF. CDR3 sequence (DNA): TGTGCCAGCAGTCTAGATTGGGACAGGGATTACGAAAAACTGTTTTTT.

CDR3 nucleotides: TGCGCCAGCAGGGGGGGGACAGGGGGCAGACAGCCCCAGCATTTT. As protein: CASRGGTGGRQPQHF. The chain uses TRBV10-2 and TRBJ1-5; 12 bases are shared with TRBD1. V lost 6 bases to trimming and J lost 7 bases; unmatched junction nucleotides: 7. The germline CDR1 and CDR2 sequences are WSHSY and SAAADI. The CDR3 totals 15 residues.

About this clone itself: The sample has other DNA sequences that encode this CDR3 too. CDR3 nucleotide sequence: TGTGCCAGCAGTCTCAGGGACCAAGAGACCCAGTACTTC. Its translation is CASSLRDQETQYF. This chain connects TRBV12-3 or TRBV12-4 to TRBJ2-5; D might be TRBD1 (5 bases). CDR3 length: 13 amino acids. With 5 bases removed from V and 0 bases from J, the gap between germline ends came to 7 bases.

V usage is TRBV5-1 and J usage is TRBJ2-3, with 8 bases matching TRBD2. V was pared by 4 bases and J by 5 bases, with 9 bases of the junction left unmatched. The CDR3 is 15 amino acids. Germline V CDR1 and CDR2: SGHRS, YFSETQ. As DNA, the CDR3 is TGCGCCAGCAGCCCGACCGGGACTAGGGAAGATACGCAGTATTTT. Translation: CASSPTGTREDTQYF.

As to this clone: Other DNA sequences of this sample code for an identical CDR3. The rearrangement uses TRBV18 and TRBJ1-1; perhaps TRBD1 as D (5 bases). This CDR3 comprises 14 residues. V shed 3 bases and J shed 4 bases, with 12 bases lying between them. Germline assignment: CDR1 KGHSH and CDR2 LQKENI. The CDR3 sequence: CASSPPGGSTEAFF. In DNA, the CDR3 is TGTGCCAGCTCACCCCCTGGGGGGAGCACTGAAGCTTTCTTT.

V is TRBV2 and J is TRBJ2-2; D is possibly TRBD1 (5 bases). This CDR3 has 14 amino acids. Between the trimmed V and J ends, which lost 7 bases and 6 bases, there was a span of 15 bases. The germline V gene encodes CDR1 SNHLY and CDR2 FYNNEI. This CDR3 reads CASNKGVLAGELFF. CDR3 DNA sequence: TGTGCCAGCAATAAAGGGGTGTTGGCCGGGGAGCTGTTTTTT.

V gene TRBV7-3 combines with J gene TRBJ2-1; no clear D gene. Germline loops: CDR1 SGHTA, CDR2 FQGTGA. Trimming cost V 0 bases and J 8 bases, with 8 bases left between them. CDR3 size: 13 residues. As DNA, the CDR3 is TGTGCCAGCAGCTTAACGGGCAGTGATGAGCAGTTCTTC. It codes for CASSLTGSDEQFF.

The J gene is TRBJ2-3, the V gene TRBV9; 7 bases align to TRBD1. With V trimmed by 3 bases and J by 0 bases, 1 base remained unmatched. Germline CDR1 reads SGDLS; CDR2 reads YYNGEE. This CDR3 comprises 14 residues. DNA for the CDR3: TGTGCCAGCAGCGCGGGACAGAGCACAGATACGCAGTATTTT. It yields the protein CASSAGQSTDTQYF.

This clone was detected once. The chain employs TRBV7-8 and TRBJ1-5; TRBD1 aligns across 7 bases. The germline V gene encodes CDR1 SGHVS and CDR2 FQNEAQ. V lost 5 bases to trimming and J lost 3 bases; unmatched junction nucleotides: 13. The length of the CDR3 is 17 residues. The CDR3 bases are TGTGCCAGCAGCCCTCAGACAGGGAGGTATAACAATCAGCCCCAGCATTTT. Its protein product is CASSPQTGRYNNQPQHF.

CDR3 region: CASSSPLAASPITQYF. The CDR3 DNA follows: TGTGCCAGCAGCTCCCCACTAGCGGCCTCGCCCATTACCCAGTACTTC. This sequence joins TRBV7-9 and TRBJ2-5; TRBD2 matches 8 bases. This CDR3 has 16 residues. Germline CDR1 reads SEHNR; CDR2 reads FQNEAQ (reference sequence). The trim removed 4 bases at V and 8 bases at J, leaving 15 bases unmatched.

The rearrangement uses TRBV21-1 and TRBJ1-4. TRBV21-1 is a documented pseudogene. The CDR3 has 15 amino acids. CDR3 in DNA: TGTGCCAGCAGCAAAGGCGCCCTCGGGGGTGAAAAACTGTTTTTT. It codes for CASSKGALGGEKLFF.

As for this clone: Distinct nucleotide sequences in the sample also encode this CDR3. The genes are TRBV20-1 and TRBJ2-7; no firm D call. The germline gives CDR1 DFQATT, CDR2 SNEGSKA (reference sequence). The CDR3 runs 11 residues. The ends were cut back, 5 bases at V and 3 bases at J, with 8 bases in the middle. Here the CDR3 reads CSAPDSYEQYF. The CDR3 DNA follows: TGCAGTGCTCCTGATAGCTACGAGCAGTACTTC.

The chain combines TRBV6-4 with TRBJ1-5; perhaps TRBD1 as D (6 bases). Germline V gives CDR1 MRHNA, CDR2 SNTAGT. CDR3 length: 15 residues. Trimming pared 5 bases from V and 7 bases from J, leaving 18 bases between. CDR3 coding DNA: TGTGCCAGCAGTTATCCGACAGGTACCAGGCAGCCCCAGCATTTT. Amino acids: CASSYPTGTRQPQHF.

The chain couples TRBV12-3 or TRBV12-4 to TRBJ1-1; D unresolved. V lost 3 bases to trimming and J lost 1 base, with 6 bases between them. The CDR3 has 13 amino acids. Here the CDR3 DNA reads TGTGCCAGCAGTTTTAGAGCGAACACTGAAGCTTTCTTT. Amino acids: CASSFRANTEAFF.

The J gene is TRBJ1-3, the V gene TRBV2, with D possibly being TRBD1 (5 bases). CDR1 and CDR2 from the germline V gene are SNHLY and FYNNEI. Trimming took 7 bases from V and 2 from J, leaving 12 bases between them. The CDR3 runs 14 residues. The CDR3 nucleotides are TGTGCCAGCACCAAGACAGAGACTGGAAACACCATATATTTT. Translating gives CASTKTETGNTIYF.

The J gene is TRBJ2-3, the V gene TRBV9, with D tentatively TRBD1 (5 bases). V was trimmed by 0 bases and J by 1 base, leaving 9 bases between them. The CDR3 is made up of 15 amino acids. The germline CDR1 and CDR2 sequences are SGDLS and YYNGEE. CDR3 DNA sequence: TGTGCCAGCAGCGTAGGCAGGGCACGCACAGATACGCAGTATTTT. Translation gives CASSVGRARTDTQYF.